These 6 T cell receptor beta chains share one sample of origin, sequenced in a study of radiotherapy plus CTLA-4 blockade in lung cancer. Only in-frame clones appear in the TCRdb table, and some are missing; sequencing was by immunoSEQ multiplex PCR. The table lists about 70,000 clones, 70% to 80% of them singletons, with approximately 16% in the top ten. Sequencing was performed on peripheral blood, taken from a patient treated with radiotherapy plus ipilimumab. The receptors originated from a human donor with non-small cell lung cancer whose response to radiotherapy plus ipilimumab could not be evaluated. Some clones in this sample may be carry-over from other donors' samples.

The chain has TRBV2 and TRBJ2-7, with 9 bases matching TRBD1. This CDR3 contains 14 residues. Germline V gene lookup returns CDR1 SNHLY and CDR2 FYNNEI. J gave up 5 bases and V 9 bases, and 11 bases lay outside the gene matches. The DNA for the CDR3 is TGTGCCAGTCGGTTTCTACAGGGGGCCGACGAGCAGTACTTC. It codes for CASRFLQGADEQYF.

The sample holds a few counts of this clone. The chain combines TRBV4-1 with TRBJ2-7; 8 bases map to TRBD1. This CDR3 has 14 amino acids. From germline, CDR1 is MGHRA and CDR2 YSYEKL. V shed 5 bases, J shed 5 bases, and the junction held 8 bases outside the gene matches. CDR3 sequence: CASSFAGQGHEQYF. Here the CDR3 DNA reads TGCGCCAGCAGCTTTGCCGGACAGGGCCACGAGCAGTACTTC.

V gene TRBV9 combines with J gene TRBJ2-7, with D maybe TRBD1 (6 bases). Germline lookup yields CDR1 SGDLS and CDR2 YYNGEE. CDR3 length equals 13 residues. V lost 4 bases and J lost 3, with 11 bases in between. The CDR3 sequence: CASSPGHFYEQYF. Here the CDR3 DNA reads TGTGCCAGCAGCCCGGGACACTTCTACGAGCAGTACTTC.

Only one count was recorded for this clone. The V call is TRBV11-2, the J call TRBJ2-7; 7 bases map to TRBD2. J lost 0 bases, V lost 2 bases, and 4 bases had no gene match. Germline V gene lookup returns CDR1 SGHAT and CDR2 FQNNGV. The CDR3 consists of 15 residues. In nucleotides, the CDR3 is TGTGCCAGCAGCTTACTAGCGGCTACCTCCTACGAGCAGTACTTC. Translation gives CASSLLAATSYEQYF. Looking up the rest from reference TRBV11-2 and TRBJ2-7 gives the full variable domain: EAGVAQSPRYKIIEKRQSVAFWCNPISGHATLYWYQQILGQGPKLLIQFQNNGVVDDSQLPKDRFSAERLKGVDSTLKIQPAKLEDSAVYLCASSLLAATSYEQYFGPGTRLTVT.

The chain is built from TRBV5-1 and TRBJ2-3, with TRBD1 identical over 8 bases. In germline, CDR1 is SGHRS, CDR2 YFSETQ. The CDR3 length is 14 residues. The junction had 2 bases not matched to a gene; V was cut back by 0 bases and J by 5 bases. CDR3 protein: CASSLEQGGDTQYF. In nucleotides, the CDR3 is TGCGCCAGCAGCTTGGAACAGGGGGGAGATACGCAGTATTTT.

The CDR3 coding sequence is TGTGCCAGCAGCGCACTTAAGACAGGTCTCAATTCACCCCTCCACTTT. This gives the protein CASSALKTGLNSPLHF. The V gene is TRBV2, the J gene TRBJ1-6; D is possibly TRBD1 (6 bases). Trimming took off 6 bases at V and 7 bases at J, with 19 bases between the two ends. CDR3 size: 16 residues. The germline gives CDR1 SNHLY, CDR2 FYNNEI.